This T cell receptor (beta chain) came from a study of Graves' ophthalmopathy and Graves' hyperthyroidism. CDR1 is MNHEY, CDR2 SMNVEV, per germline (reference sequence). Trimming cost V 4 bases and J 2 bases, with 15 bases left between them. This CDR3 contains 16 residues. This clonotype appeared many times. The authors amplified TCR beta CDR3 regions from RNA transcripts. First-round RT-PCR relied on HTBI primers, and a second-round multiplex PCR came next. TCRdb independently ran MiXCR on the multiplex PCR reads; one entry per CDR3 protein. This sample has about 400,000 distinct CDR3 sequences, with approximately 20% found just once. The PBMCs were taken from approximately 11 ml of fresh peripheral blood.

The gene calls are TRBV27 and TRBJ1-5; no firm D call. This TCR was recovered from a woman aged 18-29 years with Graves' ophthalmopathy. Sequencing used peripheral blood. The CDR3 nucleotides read TGTGCCAGCAGTTCGAGGGCGGGTTTCGGCAATCAGCCCCAGCATTTT. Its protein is CASSSRAGFGNQPQHF.